These T cell receptor beta chains were read from a single sample in a study of blood T cell repertoires in COVID-19. Using immunoSEQ multiplex PCR, the repertoire was profiled, and TCRdb retains in-frame clones only, with some absent. The sample shows about 180,000 clones, less than 85% of them seen only once. Sequenced input: peripheral blood. The receptors originated from a human donor in a cohort sampled during active COVID-19. Each CDR3 is given with its conserved first and last residue. A D gene is named only where the DNA matches it firmly. Size values are once, few and many counts, or a class for expanded clones, and some rows have none.

>TRBV19|TRBD1|TRBJ1-2|-
TGTGCCAGTAGCCCGACAGGGGCGAACTATGGCTACACCTTC
CASSPTGANYGYTF
>TRBV21-1|-|TRBJ1-4|-
TGTGCCAGCAGCAATAAGACAGGCCGTACAACTAATGAAAAACTGTTTTTT
CASSNKTGRTTNEKLFF
>TRBV24-1|-|TRBJ1-4|once
TGTGCCACCAGTGACCCTGCGGCCCTCAACAGGGCTTATAATGAAAAACTGTTTTTT
CATSDPAALNRAYNEKLFF
>TRBV4-2|TRBD2|TRBJ2-7|-
TGTGCCAGCAGCCCGATTCTAGCGGGGGCCTACGAGCAGTACTTC
CASSPILAGAYEQYF
>TRBV5-5|-|TRBJ1-1|-
TGTGCCAGCAGCCCCCGTGGAGCGACGAACACTGAAGCTTTCTTT
CASSPRGATNTEAFF
>TRBV5-1|-|TRBJ2-3|-
TGCGCCAGCAGCTTGGAATCTAGCGAGGGCACAGATACGCAGTATTTT
CASSLESSEGTDTQYF
>TRBV11-2|TRBD1|TRBJ2-1|-
TGTGCCAGCAGCTTGGGGACAGGGAGAAATGAGCAGTTCTTC
CASSLGTGRNEQFF
>TRBV5-1|TRBD1|TRBJ1-2|-
TGCGCCAGCAGCCCAGATGGACAGGACAACTATGGCTACACCTTC
CASSPDGQDNYGYTF
>TRBV5-4|TRBD2|TRBJ2-3|once
TGTGCCAGCAGCTTCCCCCAGCGGGGGCGACTCACAGATACGCAGTATTTT
CASSFPQRGRLTDTQYF
>TRBV18|-|TRBJ2-1|-
TGTGCCAGCTCATCCCCGGCAAGGGGCCTCTCCTACAATGAGCAGTTCTTC
CASSSPARGLSYNEQFF
>TRBV5-1|-|TRBJ1-3|few
TGCGCCAGCAGCTTGACAGGGTCTAGGGCGGGAGCTGGAAACACCATATATTTT
CASSLTGSRAGAGNTIYF
>TRBV12-3/TRBV12-4|-|TRBJ1-2|-
TGTGCCAGCAGTTACGGGACATCATATGGCTACACCTTC
CASSYGTSYGYTF
>TRBV1|-|TRBJ1-2|-
TGCACCAGCAGCCAACAATCGACAGGAGCCTATGGCTACACCTTC
CTSSQQSTGAYGYTF
>TRBV5-6|TRBD2|TRBJ2-7|-
TGTGCCAGCAGCTTCAGGCTAGCGGGGGGGCTGTTTATCTACGAGCAGTACTTC
CASSFRLAGGLFIYEQYF
>TRBV2|-|TRBJ1-5|-
TGTGCCAGCATGCCCAGGGTCAGCAATCAGCCCCAGCATTTT
CASMPRVSNQPQHF
>TRBV30|TRBD1|TRBJ1-6|-
TGTGCCTGGAGTCCTCACAGGGGGATCAATTCACCCCTCCACTTT
CAWSPHRGINSPLHF
>TRBV7-8|TRBD1|TRBJ1-6|-
TGTGCCAGCAGCTTGGACAGGCAAAATTCACCCCTCCACTTT
CASSLDRQNSPLHF
>TRBV5-6|-|TRBJ1-1|-
TGTGCCAGCAGCCCACTCGGGATGAACACTGAAGCTTTCTTT
CASSPLGMNTEAFF
>TRBV4-2|TRBD1|TRBJ1-2|-
TGTGCCAGCAGCCAAGCGGACAGGCCGAAAACGAACTATGGCTACACCTTC
CASSQADRPKTNYGYTF